This TCR beta chain derives from a study of blood T cell repertoires in COVID-19. The wider study: COVID-19 samples, acute and convalescent, were from the United States, Italy and Spain. The cDNA or gDNA used as material had been derived from T cells, B-cell-depleted T cells, or PBMCs.

In the original analysis: Scientists estimated how many nucleated cells there were by amplifying reference gene primers. This table comes from immunoSEQ multiplex PCR, and its TCRdb copy is limited to in-frame clones, with some not included. For V, J and clone size, that table is used; D and trimming come from the DNA. The sample shows approximately 230,000 clones, 84% of them seen only once. The CDR3 has 12 amino acids. Germline values: CDR1 SGDLS, CDR2 YYNGEE. V shed 5 bases and J shed 5 bases, with 5 bases lying between them. The clonotype originates from a man aged 30-40 years with active or convalescent COVID-19. Input material: peripheral blood. The genes are TRBV9 and TRBJ2-6, with D unresolved. The CDR3 DNA is TGTGCCAGCAGTGGGCGGGCCAACGTCCTGACTTTC. Translation: CASSGRANVLTF.